This T cell receptor beta chain was identified during a study of T cell responses to AZD1222 COVID-19 vaccine. Assay used: immunoSEQ multiplex PCR; TCRdb lists only in-frame clones, some missing. The table has 100,000 or so clones, over 75% seen once. Pooled in the analysis were second doses at about 4 or about 12 weeks. This CDR3 has 15 residues. The V gene's germline CDR1 is SGHVS and CDR2 FQNEAQ. V was cut by 2 bases and J by 1 base, with 9 bases left in between. The source is an adult who received the AZD1222 COVID-19 vaccine. The rearrangement joins TRBV7-8 to TRBJ1-5, with D tentatively TRBD1 (6 bases). The sample consisted of peripheral blood, taken 28 days after the second AZD1222 dose. The CDR3 protein is CASSLNRESNQPQHF. Written as DNA, the CDR3 is TGTGCCAGCAGCTTAAACAGGGAAAGCAATCAGCCCCAGCATTTT. Drawing the rest from reference TRBV7-8 and TRBJ1-5, the complete variable domain is GAGVSQSPRYKVAKRGQDVALRCDPISGHVSLFWYQQALGQGPEFLTYFQNEAQLDKSGLPSDRFFAERPEGSVSTLKIQRTQQEDSAVYLCASSLNRESNQPQHFGDGTRLSIL.